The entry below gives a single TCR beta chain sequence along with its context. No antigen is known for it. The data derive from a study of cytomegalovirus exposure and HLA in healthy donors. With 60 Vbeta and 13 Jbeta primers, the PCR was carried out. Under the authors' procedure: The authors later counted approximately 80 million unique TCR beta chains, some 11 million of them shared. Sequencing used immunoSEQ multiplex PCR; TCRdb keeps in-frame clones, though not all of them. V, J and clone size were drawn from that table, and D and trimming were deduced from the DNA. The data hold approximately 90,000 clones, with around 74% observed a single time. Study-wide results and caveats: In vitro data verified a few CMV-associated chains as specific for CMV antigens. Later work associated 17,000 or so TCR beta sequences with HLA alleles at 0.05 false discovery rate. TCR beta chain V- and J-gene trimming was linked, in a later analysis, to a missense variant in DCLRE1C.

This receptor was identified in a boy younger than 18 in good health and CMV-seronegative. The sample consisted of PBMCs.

Here the CDR3 DNA reads TGTGCCAGCTACGGTGGGGCCGACAAAAACATTCAGTACTTC. Translating gives CASYGGADKNIQYF. The chain is built from TRBV6-1 and TRBJ2-4, with D maybe TRBD1 (5 bases). In germline, CDR1 is MNHNS, CDR2 SASEGT. CDR3 length equals 14 residues. Trimming shortened V by 8 bases and J by 3 bases, and 14 bases separated the two germline ends.